These 4 T cell receptor beta chains came from one sample sequenced in a study of PD-L1 blockade in urothelial cancer. Clones were read by immunoSEQ multiplex PCR, and TCRdb kept only the in-frame ones, dropping some. Here the sample spans roughly 62,000 clones, about four fifths being singletons. The sequencing used PBMCs, collected around atezolizumab (anti-PD-L1) treatment. The receptors stem from a man between 70 and 80 years old with urothelial cancer.

This chain uses TRBV4-1 with TRBJ2-3, with D maybe TRBD2 (6 bases). V was trimmed by 1 base and J by 5 bases, leaving 19 bases between them. CDR3 size: 17 residues. The germline V gene has CDR1 MGHRA and CDR2 YSYEKL. CDR3 residues: CASSQVPLAGRGDTQYF. The CDR3 DNA follows: TGCGCCAGCAGCCAAGTCCCCCTGGCGGGGCGCGGAGATACGCAGTATTTT.

This clone was counted between two and nine times. The CDR3 sequence: CASRLGGMDTGELFF. The DNA for the CDR3 is TGTGCCAGCAGGCTTGGGGGGATGGACACCGGGGAGCTGTTTTTT. This chain joins TRBV6-5 and TRBJ2-2; maybe TRBD2 (6 bases). Trimming shortened V by 6 bases and J by 3 bases, and 14 bases separated the two germline ends. Germline V lookup: CDR1 MNHEY, CDR2 SVGAGI. The CDR3 loop spans 15 amino acids.

This chain joins TRBV5-1 and TRBJ1-2, with D perhaps TRBD1 (5 bases). The ends were cut back, 1 base at V and 2 bases at J, with 12 bases in the middle. Germline assignment: CDR1 SGHRS and CDR2 YFSETQ. The CDR3 contains 15 residues. CDR3 residues: CASSLTTDTNYGYTF. The CDR3 DNA sequence: TGCGCCAGCAGCTTGACGACGGACACCAACTATGGCTACACCTTC.

This rearrangement joins TRBV5-4 to TRBJ2-1; TRBD2 matches at 9 bases. The CDR3 has 15 amino acids. Germline CDR1 reads SGHNT; CDR2 reads YYREEE (reference sequence). V was clipped by 0 bases and J by 7 bases; unmatched bases: 5. The CDR3 loop is CASSLVAGAVNEQFF. CDR3 DNA sequence: TGTGCCAGCAGCTTGGTAGCGGGAGCCGTAAATGAGCAGTTCTTC.